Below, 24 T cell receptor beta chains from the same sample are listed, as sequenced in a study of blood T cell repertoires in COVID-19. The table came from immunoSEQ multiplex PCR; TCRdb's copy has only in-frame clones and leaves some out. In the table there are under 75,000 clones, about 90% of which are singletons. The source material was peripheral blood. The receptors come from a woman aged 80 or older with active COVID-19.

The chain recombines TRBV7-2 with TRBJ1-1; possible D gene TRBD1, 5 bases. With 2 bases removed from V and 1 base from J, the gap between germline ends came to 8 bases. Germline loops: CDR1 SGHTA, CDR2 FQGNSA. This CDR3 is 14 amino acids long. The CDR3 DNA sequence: TGTGCCAGCAGCTTAAACAGGAAGAACACTGAAGCTTTCTTT. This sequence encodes CASSLNRKNTEAFF. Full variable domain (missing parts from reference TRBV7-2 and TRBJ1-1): GAGVSQSPSNKVTEKGKDVELRCDPISGHTALYWYRQSLGQGLEFLIYFQGNSAPDKSGLPSDRFSAERTGGSVSTLTIQRTQQEDSAVYLCASSLNRKNTEAFFGQGTRLTVV.

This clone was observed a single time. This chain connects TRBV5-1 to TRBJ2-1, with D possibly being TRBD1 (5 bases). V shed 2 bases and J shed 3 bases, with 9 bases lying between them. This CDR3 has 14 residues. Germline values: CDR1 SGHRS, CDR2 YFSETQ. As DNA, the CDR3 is TGCGCCAGCAGCTTTGGTCAGGGCTACAATGAGCAGTTCTTC. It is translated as CASSFGQGYNEQFF.

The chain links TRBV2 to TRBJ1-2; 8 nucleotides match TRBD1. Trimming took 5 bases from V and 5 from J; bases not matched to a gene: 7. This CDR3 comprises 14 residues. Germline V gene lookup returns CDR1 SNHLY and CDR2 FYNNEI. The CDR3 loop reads CASSPPGGRYGYTF. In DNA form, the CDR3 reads TGTGCCAGCAGTCCCCCAGGGGGCAGGTATGGCTACACCTTC. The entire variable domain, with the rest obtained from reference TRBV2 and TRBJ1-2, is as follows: EPEVTQTPSHQVTQMGQEVILRCVPISNHLYFYWYRQILGQKVEFLVSFYNNEISEKSEIFDDQFSVERPDGSNFTLKIRSTKLEDSAMYFCASSPPGGRYGYTFGSGTRLTVV.

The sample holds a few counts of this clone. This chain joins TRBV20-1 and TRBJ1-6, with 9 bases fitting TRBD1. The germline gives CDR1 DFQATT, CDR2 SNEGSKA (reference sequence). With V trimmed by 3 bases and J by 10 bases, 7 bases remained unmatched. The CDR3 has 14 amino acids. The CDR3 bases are TGCAGTGCTAGTGTACAGGGGGCGGTGTCACCCCTCCACTTT. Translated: CSASVQGAVSPLHF.

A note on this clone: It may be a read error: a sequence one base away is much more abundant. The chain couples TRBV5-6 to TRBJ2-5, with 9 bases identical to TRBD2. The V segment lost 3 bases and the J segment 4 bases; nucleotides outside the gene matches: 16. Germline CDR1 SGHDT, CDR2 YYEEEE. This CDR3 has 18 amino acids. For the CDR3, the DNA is TGTGCCAGCAGCTGGACTCGCGGGGGGGCCGGGGGTAGAGAGACCCAGTACTTC. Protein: CASSWTRGGAGGRETQYF.

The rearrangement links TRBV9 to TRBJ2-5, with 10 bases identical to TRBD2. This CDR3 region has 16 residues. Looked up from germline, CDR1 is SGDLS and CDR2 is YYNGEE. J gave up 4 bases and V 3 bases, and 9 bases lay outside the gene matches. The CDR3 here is CASSAIPLAGGETQYF. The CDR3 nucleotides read TGTGCCAGCAGCGCTATCCCGTTAGCGGGGGGAGAGACCCAGTACTTC.

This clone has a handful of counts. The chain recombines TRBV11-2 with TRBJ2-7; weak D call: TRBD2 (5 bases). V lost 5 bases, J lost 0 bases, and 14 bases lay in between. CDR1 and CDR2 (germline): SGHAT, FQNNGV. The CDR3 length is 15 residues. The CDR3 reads CASSPTSALSYEQYF. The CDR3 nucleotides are TGTGCCAGCAGCCCAACTAGTGCCCTCTCCTACGAGCAGTACTTC.

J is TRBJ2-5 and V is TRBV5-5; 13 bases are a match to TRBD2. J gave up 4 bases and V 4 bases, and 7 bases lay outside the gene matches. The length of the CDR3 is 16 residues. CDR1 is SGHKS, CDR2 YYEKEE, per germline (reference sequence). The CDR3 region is CASSLELAGGRETQYF. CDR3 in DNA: TGTGCCAGCAGCCTCGAACTAGCGGGGGGGCGAGAGACCCAGTACTTC.

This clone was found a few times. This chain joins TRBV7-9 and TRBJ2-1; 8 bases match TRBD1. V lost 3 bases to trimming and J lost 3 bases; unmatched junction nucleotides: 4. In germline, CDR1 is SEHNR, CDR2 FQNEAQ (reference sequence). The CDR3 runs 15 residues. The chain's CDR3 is CASSFRTGNYNEQFF. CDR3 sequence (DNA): TGTGCCAGCAGCTTTAGGACAGGGAACTACAATGAGCAGTTCTTC.

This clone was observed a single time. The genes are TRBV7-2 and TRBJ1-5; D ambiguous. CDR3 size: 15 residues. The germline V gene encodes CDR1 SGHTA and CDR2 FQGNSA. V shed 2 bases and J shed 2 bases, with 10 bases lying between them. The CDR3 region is CASSLIWGGNQPQHF. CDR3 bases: TGTGCCAGCAGCTTAATCTGGGGAGGCAATCAGCCCCAGCATTTT.

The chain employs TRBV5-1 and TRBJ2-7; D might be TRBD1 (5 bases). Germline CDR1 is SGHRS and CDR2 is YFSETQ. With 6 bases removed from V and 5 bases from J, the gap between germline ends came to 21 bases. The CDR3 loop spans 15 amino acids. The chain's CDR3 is CASTEGPGHQNEQYF. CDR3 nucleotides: TGCGCCAGCACAGAAGGCCCTGGACACCAAAACGAGCAGTACTTC. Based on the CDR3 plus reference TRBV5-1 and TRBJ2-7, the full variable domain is KAGVTQTPRYLIKTRGQQVTLSCSPISGHRSVSWYQQTPGQGLQFLFEYFSETQRNKGNFPGRFSGRQFSNSRSEMNVSTLELGDSALYLCASTEGPGHQNEQYFGPGTRLTVT.

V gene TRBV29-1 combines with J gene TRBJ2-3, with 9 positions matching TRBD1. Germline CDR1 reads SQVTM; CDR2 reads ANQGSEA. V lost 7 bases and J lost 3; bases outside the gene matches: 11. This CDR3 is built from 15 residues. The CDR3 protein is CSAYRDRVLTDTQYF. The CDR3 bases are TGCAGCGCCTACCGGGACAGGGTGTTAACAGATACGCAGTATTTT.

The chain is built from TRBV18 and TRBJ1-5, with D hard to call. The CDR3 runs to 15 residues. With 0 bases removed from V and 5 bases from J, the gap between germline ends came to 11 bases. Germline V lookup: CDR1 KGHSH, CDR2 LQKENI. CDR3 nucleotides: TGTGCCAGCTCACCACCGGGGAGGGTGGATCAGCCCCAGCATTTT. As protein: CASSPPGRVDQPQHF.

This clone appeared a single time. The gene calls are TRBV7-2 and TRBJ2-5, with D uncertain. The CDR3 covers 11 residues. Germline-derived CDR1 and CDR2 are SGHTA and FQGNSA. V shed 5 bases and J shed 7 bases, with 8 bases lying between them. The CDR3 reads CASSPSVTQYF. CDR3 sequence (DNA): TGTGCCAGCAGCCCTTCTGTGACCCAGTACTTC.

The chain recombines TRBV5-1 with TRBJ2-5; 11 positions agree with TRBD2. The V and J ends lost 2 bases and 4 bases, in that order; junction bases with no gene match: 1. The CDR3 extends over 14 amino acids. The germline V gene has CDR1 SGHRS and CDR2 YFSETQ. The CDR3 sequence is CASSFGTSGETQYF. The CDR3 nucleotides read TGCGCCAGCAGCTTCGGGACTAGCGGAGAGACCCAGTACTTC.

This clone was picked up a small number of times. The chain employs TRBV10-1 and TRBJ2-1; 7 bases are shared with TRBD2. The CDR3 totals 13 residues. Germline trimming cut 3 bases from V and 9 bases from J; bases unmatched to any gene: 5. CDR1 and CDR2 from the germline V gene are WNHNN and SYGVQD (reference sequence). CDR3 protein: CASSDRGVGEQFF. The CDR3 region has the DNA TGCGCCAGCAGTGACCGGGGGGTAGGTGAGCAGTTCTTC.

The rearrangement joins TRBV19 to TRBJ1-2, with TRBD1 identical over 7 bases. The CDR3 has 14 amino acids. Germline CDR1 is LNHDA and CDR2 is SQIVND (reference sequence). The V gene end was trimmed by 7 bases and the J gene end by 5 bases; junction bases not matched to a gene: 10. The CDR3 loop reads CASMRQGRSYGYTF. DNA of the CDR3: TGTGCCAGTATGCGACAGGGAAGGTCGTATGGCTACACCTTC.

Here the CDR3 reads CSVVGGQVTNSYTF. As DNA, the CDR3 is TGCAGCGTTGTCGGCGGACAGGTTACTAATAGCTACACCTTC. The V and J genes are TRBV29-1 and TRBJ1-2, with 7 nucleotides matching TRBD1. The J segment lost 9 bases and the V segment lost 4 bases, leaving 14 bases of the junction unmatched. The CDR3 extends over 14 amino acids. Looked up from germline, CDR1 is SQVTM and CDR2 is ANQGSEA. Full variable domain (outside the CDR3, taken from reference TRBV29-1 and TRBJ1-2): SAVISQKPSRDICQRGTSLTIQCQVDSQVTMMFWYRQQPGQSLTLIATANQGSEATYESGFVIDKFPISRPNLTFSTLTVSNMSPEDSSIYLCSVVGGQVTNSYTFGSGTRLTVV.

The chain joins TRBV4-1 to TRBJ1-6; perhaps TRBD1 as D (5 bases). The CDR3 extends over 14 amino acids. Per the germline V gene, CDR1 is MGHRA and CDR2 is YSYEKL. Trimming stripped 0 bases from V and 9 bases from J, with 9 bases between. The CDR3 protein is CASSQDRVGSPLHF. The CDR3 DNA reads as TGCGCCAGCAGCCAAGACAGGGTTGGTTCACCCCTCCACTTT.

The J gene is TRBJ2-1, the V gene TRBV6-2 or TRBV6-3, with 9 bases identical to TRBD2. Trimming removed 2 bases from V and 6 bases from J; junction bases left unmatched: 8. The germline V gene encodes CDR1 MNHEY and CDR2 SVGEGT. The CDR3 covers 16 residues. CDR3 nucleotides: TGTGCCAGCAGTTACATCCCAGCGGGGGGCCTCAATGAGCAGTTCTTC. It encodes CASSYIPAGGLNEQFF.

The CDR3 DNA reads TGCGCCAGCAGCCTCACTTTTCAGGGGAACATTCAGTACTTC. This gives the protein CASSLTFQGNIQYF. The rearrangement uses TRBV4-1 and TRBJ2-4; D is possibly TRBD1 (6 bases). The germline V and J ends were trimmed by 4 bases and 7 bases, with 14 bases remaining between them. Germline assignment: CDR1 MGHRA and CDR2 YSYEKL. This CDR3 comprises 14 residues.

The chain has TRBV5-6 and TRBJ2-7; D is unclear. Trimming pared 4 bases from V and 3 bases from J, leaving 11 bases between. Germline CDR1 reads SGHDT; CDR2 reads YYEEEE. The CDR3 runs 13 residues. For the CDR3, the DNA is TGTGCCAGCAGCACCCTAGGTTTCTACGAGCAGTACTTC. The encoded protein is CASSTLGFYEQYF.

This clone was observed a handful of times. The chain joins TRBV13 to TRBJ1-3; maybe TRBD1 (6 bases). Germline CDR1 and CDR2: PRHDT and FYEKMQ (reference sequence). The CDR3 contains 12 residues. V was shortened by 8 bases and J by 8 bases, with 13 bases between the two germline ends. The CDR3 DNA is TGTGCCAGCGGTCAGGGGATGGACACCATATATTTT. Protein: CASGQGMDTIYF.

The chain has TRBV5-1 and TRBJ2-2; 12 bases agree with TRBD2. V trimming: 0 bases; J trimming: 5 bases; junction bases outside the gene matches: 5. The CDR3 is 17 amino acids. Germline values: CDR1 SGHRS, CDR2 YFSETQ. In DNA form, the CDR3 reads TGCGCCAGCAGCTTGGGGACTAGCGGGGTGTGGACCGGGGAGCTGTTTTTT. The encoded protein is CASSLGTSGVWTGELFF.